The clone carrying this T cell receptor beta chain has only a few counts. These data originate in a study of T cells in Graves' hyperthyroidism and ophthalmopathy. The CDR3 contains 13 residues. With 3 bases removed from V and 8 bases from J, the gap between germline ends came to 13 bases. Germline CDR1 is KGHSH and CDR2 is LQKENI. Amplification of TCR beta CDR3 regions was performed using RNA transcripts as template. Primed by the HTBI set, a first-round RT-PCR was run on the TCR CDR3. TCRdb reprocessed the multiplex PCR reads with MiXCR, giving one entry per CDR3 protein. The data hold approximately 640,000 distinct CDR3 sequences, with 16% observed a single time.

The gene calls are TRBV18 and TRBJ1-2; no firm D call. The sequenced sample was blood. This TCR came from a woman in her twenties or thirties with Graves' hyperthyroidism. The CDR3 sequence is CASSPAVFGGYTF. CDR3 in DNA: TGTGCCAGCTCACCCGCGGTTTTCGGCGGCTACACCTTC. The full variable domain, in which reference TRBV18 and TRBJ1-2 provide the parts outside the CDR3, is NAGVMQNPRHLVRRRGQEARLRCSPMKGHSHVYWYRQLPEEGLKFMVYLQKENIIDESGMPKERFSAEFPKEGPSILRIQQVVRGDSAAYFCASSPAVFGGYTFGSGTRLTVV.